This T cell receptor (beta chain) was identified in a study of T cell changes during pregnancy in multiple sclerosis. Sequenced by immunoSEQ multiplex PCR; TCRdb stores in-frame clones only, minus some. This table has just over 90,000 clones, about nine tenths appearing once. Germline CDR1 is LGHNA and CDR2 is YNFKEQ. This CDR3 region has 15 residues. Trimming removed 1 base from V and 2 bases from J, with 8 bases in between. The TCR was taken from a female donor in good health, enrolled as a control in a pregnancy study. Sample: peripheral blood, taken after pregnancy. This chain joins TRBV4-2 and TRBJ1-4; D is unresolved. CDR3 sequence reads: CASSQVTGTNEKLFF. The CDR3 DNA is TGTGCCAGCAGCCAAGTGACTGGGACTAATGAAAAACTGTTTTTT.